The rows below give T cell receptor beta chains drawn from one sample of a study of cytomegalovirus exposure and HLA in healthy donors. Sequenced by immunoSEQ multiplex PCR; TCRdb stores in-frame clones only, minus some. The sample contains roughly 120,000 clones, about 16% of which appear only once. The sequencing input was PBMCs. Receptors originate from a woman under 30 in good health and CMV-seronegative. The CDR3 runs from the conserved cysteine through the conserved F or W. The D gene is left open where the match is weak. Clone sizes are given selectively: once, few, many, or a class where the clone is expanded.

size | D | J | V | DNA | CDR3
NA | TRBD2 | TRBJ2-3 | TRBV29-1 | TGCAGCGCGAGCGGGAGGGCCGCTTTGACAGATACGCAGTATTTT | CSASGRAALTDTQYF
few | TRBD2 | TRBJ2-3 | TRBV10-3 | TGTGCCATCAGTGATATTTCTAGCGGGGGTTGGGGGACAGATACGCAGTATTTT | CAISDISSGGWGTDTQYF
few | TRBD2 | TRBJ2-1 | TRBV30 | TGTGCCGGCCTCGGGGGGGACGGCGGGAATGAGCAGTTCTTC | CAGLGGDGGNEQFF
NA | TRBD2 | TRBJ2-3 | TRBV30 | TGTGCCTGGAGTTATAGTAGCGGGGGGGCCTCAGATACGCAGTATTTT | CAWSYSSGGASDTQYF
many | TRBD1 | TRBJ1-1 | TRBV10-3 | TGTGCCATCAACGTTGGGGGGACAGGGGATTTGAACACTGAAGCTTTCTTT | CAINVGGTGDLNTEAFF
NA | NA | TRBJ1-2 | TRBV6-7 | TGTGCCAGCAGTTACTCGGGGGGGCGGAACTATGGCTACACCTTC | CASSYSGGRNYGYTF
NA | NA | TRBJ2-1 | TRBV5-4 | TGTGCCAGCAGCTTGGCCGAGGGGGACAATGAGCAGTTCTTC | CASSLAEGDNEQFF
few | TRBD1 | TRBJ1-4 | TRBV4-1 | TGCGCCAGCAGCCAAGAGGGGACAGGGGAAGAAAAACTGTTTTTT | CASSQEGTGEEKLFF
few | NA | TRBJ2-4 | TRBV5-1 | TGCGCCAGCAGCGGTACTAAGGCGCTAGCCAAAAACATTCAGTACTTC | CASSGTKALAKNIQYF
few | TRBD2 | TRBJ2-5 | TRBV7-8 | TGTGCCAGCAGCTTGGGACTAGCAGAGACCCAGTACTTC | CASSLGLAETQYF
few | TRBD1 | TRBJ2-3 | TRBV15 | TGTGCCACCAGCACCACAGGGGAATACACAGATACGCAGTATTTT | CATSTTGEYTDTQYF
few | TRBD2 | TRBJ2-2 | TRBV7-3 | TGTGCCACCCGTCGGGGACTAGCGGGAAACGGGGAGCTGTTTTTT | CATRRGLAGNGELFF
NA | TRBD2 | TRBJ2-1 | TRBV28 | TGTGCCAGCAGTTTGCGGGGGGGATCCTACAATGAGCAGTTCTTC | CASSLRGGSYNEQFF
few | NA | TRBJ1-3 | TRBV28 | TGTGCCAGCAGTTTCTCCAGATCTGGAAACACCATATATTTT | CASSFSRSGNTIYF
NA | NA | TRBJ2-1 | TRBV9 | TGTGCCAGCAGCGTAGATCGTCTGGAGCCGGAGTTCTTC | CASSVDRLEPEFF
few | TRBD2 | TRBJ2-3 | TRBV4-1 | TGCGCCAGCAGCCATCGAACCGGGACTACCGGGCATACGCAGTATTTT | CASSHRTGTTGHTQYF
few | NA | TRBJ1-1 | TRBV6-6 | TGTGCCAGCAGCCCCAGGGGAGTAACTGAAGCTTTCTTT | CASSPRGVTEAFF
NA | NA | TRBJ2-5 | TRBV7-8 | TGTGCCAGCAGCTTAGCGCACATTCAAGAGACCCAGTACTTC | CASSLAHIQETQYF
few | NA | TRBJ2-1 | TRBV5-1 | TGCGCCAGCAGCGGTGGGCCCCTAACGATCTACAATGAGCAGTTCTTC | CASSGGPLTIYNEQFF
NA | TRBD1 | TRBJ1-5 | TRBV18 | TGTGCCAGCTCACGCTATCCATTTGGACAGGGAGATCAGCCCCAGCATTTT | CASSRYPFGQGDQPQHF
NA | NA | TRBJ2-7 | TRBV5-4 | TGTGCCAGCCAGATGGGCTTGGGGGGAAGGAGCTCCTACGAGCAGTACTTC | CASQMGLGGRSSYEQYF
few | NA | TRBJ2-1 | TRBV7-9 | TGTGCCAGCAGCGACGGACTGTTCGATGAGCAGTTCTTC | CASSDGLFDEQFF
few | NA | TRBJ1-1 | TRBV9 | TGTGCCAGCAGCGTAGTGGCGGGGGGAAACACTGAAGCTTTCTTT | CASSVVAGGNTEAFF
few | NA | TRBJ1-4 | TRBV19 | TGTGCCAGTAGTATAACGGTCCGGTTGGAAAAACTGTTTTTT | CASSITVRLEKLFF
NA | TRBD2 | TRBJ2-1 | TRBV5-8 | TGTGCCAGCAGCTTGACCGGGACTAGTATCTTCAATGAGCAGTTCTTC | CASSLTGTSIFNEQFF
few | TRBD2 | TRBJ2-5 | TRBV30 | TGTGCCTGGAGTGCCGGGACTAGCGGGGCGGAGACCCAGTACTTC | CAWSAGTSGAETQYF
few | TRBD2 | TRBJ2-4 | TRBV5-4 | TGTGCCAGCAGCTTGGCGACGGGGGGACTAGCCAAAAACATTCAGTACTTC | CASSLATGGLAKNIQYF
NA | NA | TRBJ2-7 | TRBV5-1 | TGCGCCAGCAGCTTGGCCACGGGGGAGCAGTACTTC | CASSLATGEQYF
few | TRBD2 | TRBJ2-3 | TRBV10-1 | TGCGCCAGCAGTTCGGGGACTACCACAGATACGCAGTATTTT | CASSSGTTTDTQYF
NA | NA | TRBJ1-2 | TRBV29-1 | TGCAGCGTTGAAGCCAATGGCTACACCTTC | CSVEANGYTF
NA | TRBD2 | TRBJ2-7 | TRBV29-1 | TGCAGCGTTGTAGGACTAGCGGGATACGAGCAGTACTTC | CSVVGLAGYEQYF
NA | NA | TRBJ1-5 | TRBV6-1 | TGTGCCAGCAGAGAGACGACAGGACAGCCCCAGCATTTT | CASRETTGQPQHF
few | NA | TRBJ2-7 | TRBV9 | TGTGCCAGCAGCCCTCAAGCGGGCCCACCGGGGGAGCAGTACTTC | CASSPQAGPPGEQYF
NA | TRBD1 | TRBJ1-4 | TRBV28 | TGTGCCAGCAGTGACAGGGGGGACGAAAAACTGTTTTTT | CASSDRGDEKLFF
NA | NA | TRBJ1-1 | TRBV7-9 | TGTGCCAGCAGCATTCCTGCGGGGCCGAACACTGAAGCTTTCTTT | CASSIPAGPNTEAFF
NA | TRBD2 | TRBJ2-3 | TRBV7-8 | TGTGCCAGCAGTCCATTAGGGACTAGCGGTCTAGATTGGCAGTATTTT | CASSPLGTSGLDWQYF
NA | TRBD1 | TRBJ1-6 | TRBV2 | TGTGCCAGCATAGGCGGGACAGGGGGCTCACCCCTCCACTTT | CASIGGTGGSPLHF
NA | NA | TRBJ2-3 | TRBV7-3 | TGTGCCAGCAGCCCCGCGGGATACACAGATACGCAGTATTTT | CASSPAGYTDTQYF
NA | TRBD2 | TRBJ2-3 | TRBV9 | TGTGCCAGCACACGGACTAGCGGGTCTAGCACAGATACGCAGTATTTT | CASTRTSGSSTDTQYF
NA | NA | TRBJ1-1 | TRBV28 | TGTGCCAGCAGTTTCAGAGGGAGGGATACTGAAGCTTTCTTT | CASSFRGRDTEAFF
NA | NA | TRBJ2-7 | TRBV19 | TGTGCCAGTAGTAGGGACTTGCCCTACGAGCAGTACTTC | CASSRDLPYEQYF
NA | NA | TRBJ1-1 | TRBV19 | TGTGCCAGTAGTATTTCGGGGAATCCGAACACTGAAGCTTTCTTT | CASSISGNPNTEAFF
few | NA | TRBJ1-5 | TRBV30 | TGTGCCTGGGGTGGACGTTCAGGGAATCAGCCCCAGCATTTT | CAWGGRSGNQPQHF
few | NA | TRBJ2-1 | TRBV12-5 | TGTGCTAGTGGTTTTAGCCGAGACAATGAGCAGTTCTTC | CASGFSRDNEQFF
few | TRBD1 | TRBJ1-5 | TRBV2 | TGTGCCAGCAGTACAGGGGTTAATCAGCCCCAGCATTTT | CASSTGVNQPQHF
NA | NA | TRBJ2-1 | TRBV7-9 | TGTGCCAGCAGCTTAGGAGTGGGGCCAGTGGGTGAGCAGTTCTTC | CASSLGVGPVGEQFF
NA | NA | TRBJ1-2 | TRBV4-3 | TGCGCCAGCAGCCAAGAGCCCCAGGGGAGATATGGCTACACCTTC | CASSQEPQGRYGYTF
few | TRBD2 | TRBJ2-1 | TRBV27 | TGTGCCAGCAGTGGACTAGCGAATGGTGAGCAGTTCTTC | CASSGLANGEQFF
NA | NA | TRBJ2-2 | TRBV2 | TGTGCCAGCAAAGAGACTAGAAACACCGGGGAGCTGTTTTTT | CASKETRNTGELFF
few | NA | TRBJ1-5 | TRBV4-3 | TGCGCCAGCAGCCAAGACTGGGTAGGGGGTGCATATCGGAATCAGCCCCAGCATTTT | CASSQDWVGGAYRNQPQHF
few | NA | TRBJ2-7 | TRBV9 | TGTGCCAGCAGCGTGTCGGGGGTAGCTTCCGTTTACGAGCAGTACTTC | CASSVSGVASVYEQYF
few | NA | TRBJ1-2 | TRBV28 | TGTGCCAGCAGTCCCCCGGACAAGGGGCGCACGTATGGCTACACCTTC | CASSPPDKGRTYGYTF
few | NA | TRBJ2-7 | TRBV6-5 | TGTGCCAGCAGTTACTCCCCCCTAGCGCCCTACGAGCAGTACTTC | CASSYSPLAPYEQYF
NA | NA | TRBJ2-3 | TRBV7-8 | TGTGCCAGCAGCGCAACTAGAGTTGAGGATACGCAGTATTTT | CASSATRVEDTQYF
NA | TRBD1 | TRBJ2-7 | TRBV4-1 | TGCGCCAGCAGCCCCCCCGACAGGGCCTACGGGCAGTACTTC | CASSPPDRAYGQYF
few | NA | TRBJ2-3 | TRBV28 | TGTGCCACCAGGCGACAGAGAACAAGGGCAGATACGCAGTATTTT | CATRRQRTRADTQYF
many | TRBD1 | TRBJ2-7 | TRBV28 | TGTGCCAGCAGTGACCGACAGGGAGTGTACGAGCAGTACTTC | CASSDRQGVYEQYF
NA | NA | TRBJ2-7 | TRBV7-9 | TGTGCCAGCAGCCAGATCACCTACGAGCAGTACTTC | CASSQITYEQYF
many | NA | TRBJ2-7 | TRBV14 | TGTGCCAGCAGCCGGACAAAGGTCATCCACGAGCAGTACTTC | CASSRTKVIHEQYF